This T cell receptor beta chain was profiled in a study of blood T cell repertoires in COVID-19. Profiling relied on immunoSEQ multiplex PCR, and the TCRdb table lists in-frame clones only, not all of them. The sample carries some 290,000 clones, 90% recorded once. CDR1 is MDHEN and CDR2 is SYDVKM in the germline V gene. The CDR3 totals 17 residues. V lost 5 bases and J 3 bases, leaving 19 bases between the germline ends. The rearrangement links TRBV28 to TRBJ2-2; D may be TRBD1 (8 bases). Sequenced: peripheral blood. The receptor was isolated from a woman in her 30s with COVID-19, enrolled during active disease. The CDR3 DNA reads TGTGCCAGCAGTCTGTTGGGGGGGACAGGACACACCGGGGAGCTGTTTTTT. This codes for CASSLLGGTGHTGELFF.